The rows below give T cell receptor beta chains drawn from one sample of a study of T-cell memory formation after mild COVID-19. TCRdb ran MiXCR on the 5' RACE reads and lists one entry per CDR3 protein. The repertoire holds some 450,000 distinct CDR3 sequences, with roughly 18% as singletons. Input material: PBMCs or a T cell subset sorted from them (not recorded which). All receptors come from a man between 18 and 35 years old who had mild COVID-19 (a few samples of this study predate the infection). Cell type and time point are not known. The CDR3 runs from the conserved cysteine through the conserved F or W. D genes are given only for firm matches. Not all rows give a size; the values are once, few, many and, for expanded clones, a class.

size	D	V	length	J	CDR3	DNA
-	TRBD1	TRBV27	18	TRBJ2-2	CASSSRGIRDRVSGELFF	TGTGCCAGCAGTTCCAGGGGGATCCGGGACAGGGTATCCGGGGAGCTGTTTTTT
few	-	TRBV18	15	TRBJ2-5	CASSPPSTFQETQYF	TGTGCCAGCTCACCACCGTCGACATTTCAAGAGACCCAGTACTTC
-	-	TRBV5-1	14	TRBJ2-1	CASSLRVSGNEQFF	TGCGCCAGCAGCTTGCGGGTCTCTGGCAATGAGCAGTTCTTC
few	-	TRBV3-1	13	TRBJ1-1	CASSQDQGTEAFF	TGTGCCAGCAGCCAAGATCAAGGGACTGAAGCTTTCTTT
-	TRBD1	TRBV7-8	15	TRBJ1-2	CASTEQGKEFDGYTF	TGTGCCAGCACCGAACAGGGGAAGGAGTTCGATGGCTACACCTTC
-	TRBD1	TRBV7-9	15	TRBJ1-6	CASSQGQPANSPLHF	TGTGCCAGCAGCCAGGGACAGCCGGCTAATTCACCCCTCCACTTT
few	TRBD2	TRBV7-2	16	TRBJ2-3	CASSRTSGGAADTQYF	TGTGCCAGCAGCAGGACTAGCGGGGGGGCCGCGGATACGCAGTATTTT
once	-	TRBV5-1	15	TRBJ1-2	CASSPQGQGGYGYTF	TGCGCCAGCAGCCCCCAAGGGCAGGGCGGCTATGGCTACACCTTC
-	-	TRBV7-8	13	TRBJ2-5	CASSSRPGGTQYF	TGTGCCAGCAGCTCGAGGCCTGGTGGGACCCAGTACTTC
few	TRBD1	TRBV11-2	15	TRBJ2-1	CASNPGTASNNEQFF	TGTGCCAGCAACCCCGGGACAGCCAGCAACAATGAGCAGTTCTTC
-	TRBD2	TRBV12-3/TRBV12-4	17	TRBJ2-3	CASSSRTSGGPYGTQYF	TGTGCCAGCAGTTCTCGGACTAGCGGGGGGCCCTATGGTACGCAGTATTTT
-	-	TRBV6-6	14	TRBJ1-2	CASIDPGRPRGYTF	TGTGCCAGCATCGACCCGGGCCGTCCCCGGGGCTACACCTTC
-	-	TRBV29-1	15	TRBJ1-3	CSVVRGDGSGNTIYF	TGCAGCGTTGTGAGGGGCGACGGCTCTGGAAACACCATATATTTT
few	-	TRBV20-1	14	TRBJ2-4	CSARDMTAKNIQYF	TGCAGTGCTAGAGATATGACAGCCAAAAACATTCAGTACTTC
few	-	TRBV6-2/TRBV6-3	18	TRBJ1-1	CASSYSPEGSVKGREAFF	TGTGCCAGCAGTTACTCTCCCGAGGGATCTGTGAAAGGGAGGGAAGCTTTCTTT
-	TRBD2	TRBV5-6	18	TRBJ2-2	CASSLDWSGGGLPGELFF	TGTGCCAGCAGCTTGGACTGGAGCGGGGGGGGCCTCCCCGGGGAGCTGTTTTTT
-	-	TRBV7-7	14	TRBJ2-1	CASSLASWDNEQFF	TGTGCTAGCAGCTTAGCTAGCTGGGACAATGAGCAGTTCTTC
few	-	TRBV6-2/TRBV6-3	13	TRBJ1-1	CASSHRSLLEAFF	TGTGCCAGCAGTCACCGGAGTTTACTTGAAGCTTTCTTT
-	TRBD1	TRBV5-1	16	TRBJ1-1	CARKSRDRGMNTEAFF	TGCGCCAGAAAGAGCCGGGACAGGGGAATGAACACTGAAGCTTTCTTT
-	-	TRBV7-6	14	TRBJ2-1	CASSSLGKRAQVFF	TGTGCCAGCAGCTCCTTGGGGAAGCGGGCCCAAGTTTTCTTC
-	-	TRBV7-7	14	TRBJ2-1	CASSRGRQDNEQFF	TGTGCCAGCAGCCGGGGACGGCAGGACAATGAGCAGTTCTTC
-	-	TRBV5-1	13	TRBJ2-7	CASSLDGTPKQYF	TGCGCCAGCAGCTTGGATGGTACCCCTAAACAGTACTTC
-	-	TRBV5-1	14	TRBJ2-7	CASSLARGAYEQYF	TGCGCCAGCAGCTTGGCCAGGGGAGCCTACGAGCAGTACTTC
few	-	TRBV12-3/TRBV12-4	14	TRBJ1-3	CASSLAFSGNTIYF	TGTGCCAGCAGTTTAGCATTTTCTGGAAACACCATATATTTT